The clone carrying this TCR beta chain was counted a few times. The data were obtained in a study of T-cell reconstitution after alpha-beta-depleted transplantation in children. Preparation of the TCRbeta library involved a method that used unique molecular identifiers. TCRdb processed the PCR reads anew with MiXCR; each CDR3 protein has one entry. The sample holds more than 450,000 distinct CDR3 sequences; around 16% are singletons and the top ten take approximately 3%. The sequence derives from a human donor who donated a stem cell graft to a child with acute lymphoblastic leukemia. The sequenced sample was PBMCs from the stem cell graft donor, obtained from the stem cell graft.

This CDR3 is CASSFKAAQETQYF. Here the CDR3 DNA reads TGTGCCAGCAGCTTTAAAGCGGCCCAAGAGACCCAGTACTTC. This chain connects TRBV5-6 to TRBJ2-5; a possible D gene is TRBD2 (5 bases). CDR3 length equals 14 residues. Trimming took 2 bases from V and 1 from J, leaving 9 bases between them. Germline V lookup: CDR1 SGHDT, CDR2 YYEEEE.